This T cell receptor (beta chain) was sequenced for a study of blood T cell repertoires in COVID-19 (TCRdb year 2020). For the wider study: The collaborator samples originated in the United States, Italy and Spain and spanned the acute and convalescent phases of COVID-19. Where available, HLA class I and class II types were obtained from metadata supplied by the sample provider rather than from assay-based typing. A freely available public database, intended as a resource for researchers studying the immune response to SARS-CoV-2, is where the repertoires were released. The samples were drawn from two sources: the first 160 participants of the ongoing ImmuneRACE study, and 1,254 subjects contributed by 6 global collaborators. Subjects who had been exposed to COVID-19, were actively infected with it, or had recovered from it provided the deeply sampled blood TCRbeta repertoires that made up the dataset. Nearly every sample came with metadata listing a de-identified subject ID, COVID-19 status, age in years and sex. The material from the prospective study consisted of cDNA or gDNA derived from T cells, B-cell-depleted T cells, or PBMCs. General study outcomes and caveats: The amount of clinical and demographic metadata varied by source and participant and was provided uncurated.

V loses 11 bases at its end and J loses 4 bases; junction bases beyond the gene matches: 13. CDR1 and CDR2 were assigned from the germline V gene as ENHRY and SYGVKD. Spanning cysteine to phenylalanine, the CDR3 consists of 15 amino acids. Solely the CDR3 DNA is kept, with 45 bases framed from the first base. For this clone: Its antigen remains unidentified. Qualities for individual bases were not recorded, and no much larger clone is one base off.

Collaborating institutions collected whole blood in K2EDTA tubes following their own protocols. For TCRbeta analysis, collaborators shipped samples in one of three forms: frozen whole blood, isolated PBMCs, or DNA extracted from either of those sample types. TCRbeta CDR3 regions were amplified from genomic DNA using the immunoSEQ Assay, a bias-controlled multiplex PCR. On the authors' methods: The number of nucleated cells in each sample was estimated from the amplification of reference gene primers within the assay. To quantify the absolute abundance of each unique TCRbeta CDR3 rearrangement, sequence reads were collapsed and filtered. For each sample, productive Simpson clonality was calculated as the square root of Simpson's diversity index over productive rearrangements. Held by TCRdb, this immuneACCESS table contains in-frame sequences only and omits some clones. Under half of the omission traces to an unresolved V gene where checked; the cause of the rest is unknown. That table gives V, J and clone size, and the DNA gave D and trimming. Recorded for this sample are approximately 120,000 clones; roughly 88% of them occurred a single time. 7% to 9% of the sample rests with the top ten.

The TCR sequence derives from a woman over 75 with active or convalescent COVID-19. Sequencing was done on a sample of peripheral blood. The chain is made from TRBV10-3 and TRBJ2-2; 7 central nucleotides agree with TRBD2. The CDR3 amino acid sequence is: CAARGAGVVTGELFF. The DNA sequence reads TGTGCCGCGCGAGGGGCGGGAGTGGTCACCGGGGAGCTGTTTTTT.